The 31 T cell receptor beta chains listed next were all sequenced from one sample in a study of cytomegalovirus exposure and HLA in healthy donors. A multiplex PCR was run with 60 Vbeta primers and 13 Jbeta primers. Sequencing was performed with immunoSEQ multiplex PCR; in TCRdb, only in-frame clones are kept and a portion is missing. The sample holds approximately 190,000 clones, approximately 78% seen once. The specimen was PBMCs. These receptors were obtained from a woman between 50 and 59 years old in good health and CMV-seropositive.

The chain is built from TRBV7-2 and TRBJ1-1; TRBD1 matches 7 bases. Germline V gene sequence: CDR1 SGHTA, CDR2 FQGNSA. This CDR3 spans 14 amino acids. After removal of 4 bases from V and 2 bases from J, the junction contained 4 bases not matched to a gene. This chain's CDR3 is CASSSDRSNTEAFF. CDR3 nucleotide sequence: TGTGCCAGCAGCTCGGACAGGTCAAACACTGAAGCTTTCTTT.

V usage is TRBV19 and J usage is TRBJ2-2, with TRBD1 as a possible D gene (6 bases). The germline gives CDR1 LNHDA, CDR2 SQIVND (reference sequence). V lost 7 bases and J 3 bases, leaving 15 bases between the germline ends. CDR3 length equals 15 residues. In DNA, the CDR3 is TGTGCCAGTACTGGGACCGGGACACACACCGGGGAGCTGTTTTTT. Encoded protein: CASTGTGTHTGELFF.

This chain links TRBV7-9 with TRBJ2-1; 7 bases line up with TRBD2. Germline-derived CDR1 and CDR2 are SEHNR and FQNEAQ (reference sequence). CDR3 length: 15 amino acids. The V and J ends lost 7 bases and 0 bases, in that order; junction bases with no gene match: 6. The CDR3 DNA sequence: TGTGCCAGCACCCGCGGGGGAGGCTCCTACAATGAGCAGTTCTTC. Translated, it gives CASTRGGGSYNEQFF.

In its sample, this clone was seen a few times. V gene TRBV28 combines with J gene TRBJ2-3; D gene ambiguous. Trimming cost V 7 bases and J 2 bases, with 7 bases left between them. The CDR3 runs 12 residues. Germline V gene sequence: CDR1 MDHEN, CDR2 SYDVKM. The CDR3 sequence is CASTRYTDTQYF. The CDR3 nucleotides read TGTGCCAGCACCCGGTACACAGATACGCAGTATTTT.

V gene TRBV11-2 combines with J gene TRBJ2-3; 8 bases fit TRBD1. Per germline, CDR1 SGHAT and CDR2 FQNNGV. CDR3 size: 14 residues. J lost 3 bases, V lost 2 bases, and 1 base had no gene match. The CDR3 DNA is TGTGCCAGCAGCTTAACAGGGGGAACAGATACGCAGTATTTT. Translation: CASSLTGGTDTQYF.

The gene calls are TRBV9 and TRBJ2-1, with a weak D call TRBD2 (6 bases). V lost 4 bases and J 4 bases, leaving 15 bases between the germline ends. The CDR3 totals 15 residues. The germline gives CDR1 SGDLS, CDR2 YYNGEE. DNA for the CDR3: TGTGCCAGCAGCCAGGACTACCGACTTTACAATGAGCAGTTCTTC. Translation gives CASSQDYRLYNEQFF.

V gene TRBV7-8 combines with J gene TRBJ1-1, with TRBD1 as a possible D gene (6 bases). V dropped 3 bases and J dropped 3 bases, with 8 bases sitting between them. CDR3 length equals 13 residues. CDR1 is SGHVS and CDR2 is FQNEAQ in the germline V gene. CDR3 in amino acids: CASSFNRDTEAFF. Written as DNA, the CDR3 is TGTGCCAGCAGCTTTAACAGGGACACTGAAGCTTTCTTT.

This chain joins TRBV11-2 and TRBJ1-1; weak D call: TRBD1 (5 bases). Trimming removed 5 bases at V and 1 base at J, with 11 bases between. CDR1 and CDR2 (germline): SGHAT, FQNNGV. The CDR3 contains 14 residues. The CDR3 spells CASSLGLTNTEAFF. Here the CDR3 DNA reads TGTGCCAGCAGCCTGGGACTCACGAACACTGAAGCTTTCTTT.

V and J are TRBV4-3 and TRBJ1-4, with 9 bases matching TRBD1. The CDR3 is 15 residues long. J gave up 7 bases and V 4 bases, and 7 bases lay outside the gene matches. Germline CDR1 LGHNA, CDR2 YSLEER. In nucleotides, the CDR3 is TGCGCCAGCAGCCCAGGGACAGGGACGGGTGAAAAACTGTTTTTT. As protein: CASSPGTGTGEKLFF.

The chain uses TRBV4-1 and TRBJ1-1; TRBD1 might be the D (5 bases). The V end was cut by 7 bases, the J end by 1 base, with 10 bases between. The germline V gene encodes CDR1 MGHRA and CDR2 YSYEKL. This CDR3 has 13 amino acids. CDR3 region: CASTGHKNTEAFF. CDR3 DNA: TGCGCCAGCACAGGGCACAAGAACACTGAAGCTTTCTTT.

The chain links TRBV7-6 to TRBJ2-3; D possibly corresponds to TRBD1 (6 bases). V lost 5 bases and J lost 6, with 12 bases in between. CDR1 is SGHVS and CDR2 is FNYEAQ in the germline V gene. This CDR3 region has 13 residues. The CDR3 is CASSRLQGDTQYF. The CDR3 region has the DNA TGTGCCAGCAGCAGACTCCAGGGGGATACGCAGTATTTT.

The CDR3 coding sequence is TGTGCCAGCAGTAGCCAGGGCGGGGTACAAGATACGCAGTATTTT. Amino acid sequence: CASSSQGGVQDTQYF. The chain joins TRBV6-6 to TRBJ2-3; a possible D gene is TRBD2 (6 bases). Germline V gives CDR1 MNHNY, CDR2 SVGAGI (reference sequence). The CDR3 totals 15 residues. The V gene lost 5 bases and the J gene lost 5 bases, with 17 bases spanning the gap.

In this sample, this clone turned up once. The CDR3 DNA reads TGTGCCAGCAGCTTGTATAGGGGGTTTGGCTACACCTTC. Translated: CASSLYRGFGYTF. The V and J genes are TRBV7-2 and TRBJ1-2; D may be TRBD1 (6 bases). The CDR3 has 13 amino acids. Germline CDR1 SGHTA, CDR2 FQGNSA. V lost 3 bases and J lost 7, with 12 bases in between.

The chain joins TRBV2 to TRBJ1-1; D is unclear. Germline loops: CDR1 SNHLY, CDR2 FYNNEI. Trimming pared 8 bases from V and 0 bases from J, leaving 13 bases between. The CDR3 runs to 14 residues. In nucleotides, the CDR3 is TGTGCCAGCTTAACGCCACTGATGAACACTGAAGCTTTCTTT. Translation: CASLTPLMNTEAFF.

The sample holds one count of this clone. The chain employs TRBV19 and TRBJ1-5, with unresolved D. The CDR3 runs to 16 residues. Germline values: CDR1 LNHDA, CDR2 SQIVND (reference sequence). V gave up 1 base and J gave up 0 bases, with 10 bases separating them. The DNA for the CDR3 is TGTGCCAGTAGTATAGGGCGGCAAAATAGCAATCAGCCCCAGCATTTT. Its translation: CASSIGRQNSNQPQHF.

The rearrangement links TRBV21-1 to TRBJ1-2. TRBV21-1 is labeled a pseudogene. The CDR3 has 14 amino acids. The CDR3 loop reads CAIPRGGVVYGYTF. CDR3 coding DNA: TGTGCCATCCCGAGGGGGGGGGTAGTCTATGGCTACACCTTC.

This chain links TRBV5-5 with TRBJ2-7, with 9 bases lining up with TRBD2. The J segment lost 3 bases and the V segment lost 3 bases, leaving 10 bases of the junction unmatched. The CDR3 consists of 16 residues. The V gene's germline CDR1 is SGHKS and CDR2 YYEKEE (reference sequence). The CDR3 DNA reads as TGTGCCAGCAGCTCCTCCGGGACTAGCAGGCTCTACGAGCAGTACTTC. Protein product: CASSSSGTSRLYEQYF.

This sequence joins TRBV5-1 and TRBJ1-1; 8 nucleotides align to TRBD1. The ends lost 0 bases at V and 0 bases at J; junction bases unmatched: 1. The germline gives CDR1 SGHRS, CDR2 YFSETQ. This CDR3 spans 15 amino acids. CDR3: CASSLGQGMNTEAFF. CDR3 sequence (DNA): TGCGCCAGCAGCTTGGGACAGGGGATGAACACTGAAGCTTTCTTT.

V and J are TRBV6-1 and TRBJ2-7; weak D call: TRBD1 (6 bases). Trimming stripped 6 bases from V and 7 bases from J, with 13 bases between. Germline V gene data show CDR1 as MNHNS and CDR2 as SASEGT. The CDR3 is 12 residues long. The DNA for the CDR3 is TGTGCCAGCAGCGCAGGGGCCGGGGAGCAGTACTTC. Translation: CASSAGAGEQYF.

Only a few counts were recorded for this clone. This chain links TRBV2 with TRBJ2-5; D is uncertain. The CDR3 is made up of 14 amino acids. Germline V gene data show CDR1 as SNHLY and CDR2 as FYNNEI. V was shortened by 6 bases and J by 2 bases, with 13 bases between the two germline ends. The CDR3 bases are TGTGCCAGCAGCGATACGACACGACAAGAGACCCAGTACTTC. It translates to CASSDTTRQETQYF.

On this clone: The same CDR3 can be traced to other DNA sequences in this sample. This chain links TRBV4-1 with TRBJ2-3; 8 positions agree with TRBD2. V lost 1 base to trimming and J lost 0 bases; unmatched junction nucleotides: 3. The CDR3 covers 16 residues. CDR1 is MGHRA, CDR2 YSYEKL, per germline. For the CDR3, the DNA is TGCGCCAGCAGCCAAGTACTAGCGGTTAGCACAGATACGCAGTATTTT. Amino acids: CASSQVLAVSTDTQYF.

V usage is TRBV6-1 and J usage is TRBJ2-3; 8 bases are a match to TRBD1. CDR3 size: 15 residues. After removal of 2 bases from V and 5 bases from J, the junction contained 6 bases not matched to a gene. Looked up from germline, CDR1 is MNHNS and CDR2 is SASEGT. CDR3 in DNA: TGTGCCAGCAGTGAATTCTCAACAGGGGGAGATACGCAGTATTTT. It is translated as CASSEFSTGGDTQYF.

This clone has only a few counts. CDR3 residues: CASSENRDSYEQYF. The CDR3 DNA reads TGTGCCAGCAGTGAGAACAGAGACTCCTACGAGCAGTACTTC. The gene calls are TRBV2 and TRBJ2-7; no firm D call. Trimming took off 3 bases at V and 0 bases at J, with 9 bases between the two ends. CDR3 length: 14 residues. Per the germline V gene, CDR1 is SNHLY and CDR2 is FYNNEI.

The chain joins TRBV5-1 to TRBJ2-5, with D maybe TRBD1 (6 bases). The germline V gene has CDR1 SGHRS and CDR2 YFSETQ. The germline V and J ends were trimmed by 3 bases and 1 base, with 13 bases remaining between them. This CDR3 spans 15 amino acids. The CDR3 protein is CASSSTGQSQETQYF. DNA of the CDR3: TGCGCCAGCAGCTCTACAGGACAGTCCCAAGAGACCCAGTACTTC. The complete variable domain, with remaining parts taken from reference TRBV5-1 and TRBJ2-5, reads KAGVTQTPRYLIKTRGQQVTLSCSPISGHRSVSWYQQTPGQGLQFLFEYFSETQRNKGNFPGRFSGRQFSNSRSEMNVSTLELGDSALYLCASSSTGQSQETQYFGPGTRLLVL.

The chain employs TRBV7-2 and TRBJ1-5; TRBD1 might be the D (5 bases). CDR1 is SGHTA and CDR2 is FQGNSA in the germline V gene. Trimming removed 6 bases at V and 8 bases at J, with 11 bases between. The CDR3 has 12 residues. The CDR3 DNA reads TGTGCCAGCAGTTTCGGGGGGAAGCCCCAGCATTTT. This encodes CASSFGGKPQHF.

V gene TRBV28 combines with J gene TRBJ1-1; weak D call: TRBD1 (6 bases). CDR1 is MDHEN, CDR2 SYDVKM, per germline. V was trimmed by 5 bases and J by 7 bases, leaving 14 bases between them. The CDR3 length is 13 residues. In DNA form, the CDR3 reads TGTGCCAGCAGTGTTGGGACAATTATTGAAGCTTTCTTT. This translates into CASSVGTIIEAFF.

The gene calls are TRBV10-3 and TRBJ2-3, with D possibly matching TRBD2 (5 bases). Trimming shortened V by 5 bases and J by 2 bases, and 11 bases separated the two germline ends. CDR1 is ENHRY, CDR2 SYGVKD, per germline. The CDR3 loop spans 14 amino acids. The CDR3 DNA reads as TGTGCCATCAGTTTTGCGGGTTCCACAGATACGCAGTATTTT. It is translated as CAISFAGSTDTQYF.

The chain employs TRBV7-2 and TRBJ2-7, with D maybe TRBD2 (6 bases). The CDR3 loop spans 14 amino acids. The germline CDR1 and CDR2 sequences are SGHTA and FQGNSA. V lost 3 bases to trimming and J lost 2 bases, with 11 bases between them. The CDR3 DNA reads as TGTGCCAGCAGCTTGGGGGGAGCCCCCTACGAGCAGTACTTC. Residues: CASSLGGAPYEQYF.

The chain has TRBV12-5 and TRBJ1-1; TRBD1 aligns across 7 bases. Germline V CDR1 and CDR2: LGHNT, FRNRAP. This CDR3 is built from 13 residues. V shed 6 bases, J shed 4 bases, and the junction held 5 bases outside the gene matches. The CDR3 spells CASGHYRGTEAFF. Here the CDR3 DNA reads TGTGCTAGTGGACACTACAGGGGCACTGAAGCTTTCTTT.

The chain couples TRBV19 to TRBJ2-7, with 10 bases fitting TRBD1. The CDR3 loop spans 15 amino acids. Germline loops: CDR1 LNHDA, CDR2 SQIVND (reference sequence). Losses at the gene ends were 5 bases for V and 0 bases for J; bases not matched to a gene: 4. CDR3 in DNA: TGTGCCAGTAGTCTGGGGACAGGGGCCTCCTACGAGCAGTACTTC. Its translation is CASSLGTGASYEQYF.

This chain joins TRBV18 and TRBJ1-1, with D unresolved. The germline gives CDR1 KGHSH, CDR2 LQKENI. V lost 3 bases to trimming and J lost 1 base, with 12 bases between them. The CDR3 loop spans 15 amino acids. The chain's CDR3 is CASSPLEGSNTEAFF. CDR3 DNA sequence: TGTGCCAGCTCACCGTTAGAGGGCTCGAACACTGAAGCTTTCTTT. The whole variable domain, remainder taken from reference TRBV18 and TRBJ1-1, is NAGVMQNPRHLVRRRGQEARLRCSPMKGHSHVYWYRQLPEEGLKFMVYLQKENIIDESGMPKERFSAEFPKEGPSILRIQQVVRGDSAAYFCASSPLEGSNTEAFFGQGTRLTVV.